This is a list of T cell receptor beta chains from one sample in a study of cytomegalovirus exposure and HLA in healthy donors. TCRdb's table, derived via immunoSEQ multiplex PCR, lists solely in-frame clones and lacks some. The sample includes approximately 140,000 clones, more than 65% of them seen just once. The source material was PBMCs. These receptors were obtained from a man aged 50-59 years in good health and CMV-seronegative. CDR3s include the opening cysteine and the closing phenylalanine or tryptophan. A D gene is named only where the DNA matches it firmly. Clone size is stated in some rows and not others, as once, few, many or a class when expanded.

clone size: NA
D gene: TRBD2
J gene: TRBJ2-1
V gene: TRBV5-4
CDR3 DNA: TGTGCCAGCAGCTTGCCTGGTTCGAGCGGGGGGTACAATGAGCAGTTCTTC
CDR3 protein: CASSLPGSSGGYNEQFF

clone size: NA
D gene: NA
J gene: TRBJ1-4
V gene: TRBV7-9
CDR3 DNA: TGTGCCAGCAGCCGGGAGGCGGAAAAACTGTTTTTT
CDR3 protein: CASSREAEKLFF

clone size: NA
D gene: TRBD2
J gene: TRBJ2-4
V gene: TRBV20-1
CDR3 DNA: TGCAGTGCCACGACTAGCCACATTCAGTACTTC
CDR3 protein: CSATTSHIQYF

clone size: NA
D gene: NA
J gene: TRBJ1-1
V gene: TRBV7-9
CDR3 DNA: TGTGCCATGGGGGCGGTGAACACTGAAGCTTTCTTT
CDR3 protein: CAMGAVNTEAFF

clone size: few
D gene: NA
J gene: TRBJ1-4
V gene: TRBV5-4
CDR3 DNA: TGTGCCAGCAGCCTTGCCCCTCGAGGGATTAATGAAAAACTGTTTTTT
CDR3 protein: CASSLAPRGINEKLFF

clone size: NA
D gene: TRBD2
J gene: TRBJ2-1
V gene: TRBV7-2
CDR3 DNA: TGTGCCAGCTCTAGCGGGGCCTACAATGAGCAGTTCTTC
CDR3 protein: CASSSGAYNEQFF

clone size: NA
D gene: NA
J gene: TRBJ2-7
V gene: TRBV7-9
CDR3 DNA: TGTGCCAGCAGCTTACAGGGCGAGCAGTACTTC
CDR3 protein: CASSLQGEQYF

clone size: NA
D gene: TRBD2
J gene: TRBJ2-2
V gene: TRBV9
CDR3 DNA: TGTGCCAGCAGCATACTAGCGGGGGGCCTGAGTGCCGGGGAGCTGTTTTTT
CDR3 protein: CASSILAGGLSAGELFF

clone size: few
D gene: NA
J gene: TRBJ1-2
V gene: TRBV7-2
CDR3 DNA: TGTGCCAGCAGAACATGGTCAGCTAACTATGGCTACACCTTC
CDR3 protein: CASRTWSANYGYTF

clone size: NA
D gene: NA
J gene: TRBJ1-4
V gene: TRBV18
CDR3 DNA: TGTGCCAGCTCACCAATACACCCCACTGAAAAACTGTTTTTT
CDR3 protein: CASSPIHPTEKLFF

clone size: NA
D gene: TRBD1
J gene: TRBJ1-1
V gene: TRBV29-1
CDR3 DNA: TGCAGCGCCCAACAACAACAGGGGGCGGACACTGAAGCTTTCTTT
CDR3 protein: CSAQQQQGADTEAFF

clone size: NA
D gene: NA
J gene: TRBJ1-1
V gene: TRBV4-1
CDR3 DNA: TGCGCCAGCAGCGTTCGGGAGAACACTGAAGCTTTCTTT
CDR3 protein: CASSVRENTEAFF

clone size: NA
D gene: NA
J gene: TRBJ2-1
V gene: TRBV11-2
CDR3 DNA: TGTGCCAGCAGCCTATACGCCTTTCGGGGAGAATTGGGTAATGAGCAGTTCTTC
CDR3 protein: CASSLYAFRGELGNEQFF